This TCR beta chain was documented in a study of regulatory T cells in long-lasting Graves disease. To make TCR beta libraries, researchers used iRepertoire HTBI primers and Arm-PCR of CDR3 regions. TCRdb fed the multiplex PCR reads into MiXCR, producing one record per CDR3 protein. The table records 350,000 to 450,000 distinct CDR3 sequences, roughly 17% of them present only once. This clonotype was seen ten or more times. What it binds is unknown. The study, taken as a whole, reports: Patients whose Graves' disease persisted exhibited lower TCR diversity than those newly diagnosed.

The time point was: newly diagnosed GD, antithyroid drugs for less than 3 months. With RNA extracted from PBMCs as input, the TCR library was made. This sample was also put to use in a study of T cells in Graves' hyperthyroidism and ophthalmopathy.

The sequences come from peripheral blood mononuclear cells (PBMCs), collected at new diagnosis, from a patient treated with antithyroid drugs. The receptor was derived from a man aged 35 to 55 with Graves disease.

CDR3 in amino acids: CASSPDWNEKLFF. The CDR3, as DNA: TGTGCCAGCAGCCCAGACTGGAATGAAAAACTGTTTTTT. The genes are TRBV5-4 and TRBJ1-4; no definite D call. The CDR3 runs to 13 residues. CDR1 SGHNT and CDR2 YYREEE come from the germline V gene (reference sequence). V was trimmed by 4 bases and J by 5 bases, leaving 9 bases between them. Together with reference TRBV5-4 and TRBJ1-4, the CDR3 gives the full variable domain: ETGVTQSPTHLIKTRGQQVTLRCSSQSGHNTVSWYQQALGQGPQFIFQYYREEENGRGNFPPRFSGLQFPNYSSELNVNALELDDSALYLCASSPDWNEKLFFGSGTQLSVL.